This T cell receptor (beta chain) was retrieved from a study of shared clonotypes between healthy human individuals. Generated by immunoSEQ multiplex PCR, the TCRdb table keeps only in-frame clones and is missing some. The sample holds about 520,000 clones, more than 95% seen once. The CDR3 has 11 amino acids. The V end was cut by 4 bases, the J end by 9 bases, with 7 bases between. Germline V gives CDR1 SNHLY, CDR2 FYNNEI. Sequencing input: naive CD4+ T cells sorted from blood. As for subset: CD45RA+ positively selected. V and J are TRBV2 and TRBJ2-1; the D is unclear. This receptor was obtained from a woman aged 25 to 39 in good health. CDR3 DNA: TGTGCCAGCAGTGTTGGGCTTGAGCAGTTCTTC. As protein: CASSVGLEQFF.